The 5 T cell receptor beta chains below come from one sample, sequenced in a study of T cell clonality in common variable immunodeficiency. Profiled with immunoSEQ multiplex PCR; TCRdb holds only in-frame clones, not every one. This sample comprises approximately 34,000 clones, none seen once only. Sequencing was performed on peripheral blood mononuclear cells. All receptors come from a person between 18 and 69 years old in good health.

This clone has ten or more counts. The read ends 3 residues early relative to the CDR3; the germline J gene fills the gap. The chain carries TRBV19 and TRBJ2-5, with TRBD2 matching 13 bases. Germline values: CDR1 LNHDA, CDR2 SQIVND (reference sequence). This CDR3 spans 18 amino acids. Unmatched junction bases numbered 8, after V lost 2 bases and J lost 2 bases. Incomplete CDR3 DNA: TGTGCCAGTAGTATAAAAGGGAGACTAGCGGGAGGACAAGAGACC. Protein sequence: CASSIKGRLAGGQET. The full CDR3 protein is CASSIKGRLAGGQETQYF. The entire variable domain, with the rest obtained from reference TRBV19 and TRBJ2-5, is as follows: DGGITQSPKYLFRKEGQNVTLSCEQNLNHDAMYWYRQDPGQGLRLIYYSQIVNDFQKGDIAEGYSVSREKKESFPLTVTSAQKNPTAFYLCASSIKGRLAGGQETQYFGPGTRLLVL.

This clone was seen at least ten times. The read terminates 3 residues before the CDR3 end, so the remaining end is supplied by the germline J gene. V is TRBV28 and J is TRBJ2-3; TRBD1 matches 8 bases. Germline-derived CDR1 and CDR2 are MDHEN and SYDVKM. V lost 1 base, J lost 1 base, and 7 bases stayed unmatched. The CDR3 runs 17 residues. CDR3 sequence reads: CASSLFRTGLGTDTQYF. The sequenced CDR3 bases are TGTGCCAGCAGTTTATTCCGGACAGGGCTCGGCACAGATACG.

This clone was counted many times. Read coverage stops 3 residues before the CDR3 terminus; the germline J gene supplies the remainder. The chain joins TRBV5-4 to TRBJ1-1, with D perhaps matching TRBD1 (5 bases). The germline V and J ends were trimmed by 0 bases and 6 bases, with 9 bases remaining between them. Germline V lookup: CDR1 SGHNT, CDR2 YYREEE (reference sequence). The CDR3 is 13 residues long. The CDR3: CASSLEGIPEAFF. CDR3 DNA, as far as it was read: TGTGCCAGCAGCTTGGAGGGGATCCCTGAA.

This clone was picked up many times. The DNA ends 3 residues before the CDR3 does, and the rest of the CDR3 is filled in from the germline J gene. This chain connects TRBV2 to TRBJ2-1; 8 nucleotides align to TRBD2. The V gene end was trimmed by 8 bases and the J gene end by 8 bases; junction bases not matched to a gene: 14. Germline CDR1 reads SNHLY; CDR2 reads FYNNEI. The CDR3 is 15 amino acids. The CDR3 protein is CASPLSGSLRDEQFF. CDR3 bases read: TGTGCCAGCCCACTCAGCGGGAGCTTAAGGGATGAG.

This clone was counted ten times or more. CDR3 sequence reads: CASSPPDRGTGELFF. The sequenced CDR3 bases are TGCGCCAGCAGCCCGCCTGACAGGGGCACCGGGGAG. The gene calls are TRBV5-1 and TRBJ2-2; 8 bases are a match to TRBD1. The sequence runs out 3 residues before the end of the CDR3; the remainder is reconstructed from the germline J gene. J gave up 4 bases and V 4 bases, and 6 bases lay outside the gene matches. Germline CDR1 and CDR2: SGHRS and YFSETQ. The CDR3 sequence is 15 residues long.